This T cell receptor (beta chain) was sequenced for a study of radiotherapy plus CTLA-4 blockade in lung cancer (dated by TCRdb to 2016 to 2019). Describing the broader study: Objective responses were observed in approximately 19% of enrolled patients, and disease control was achieved in less than 40%.

In this study, focal radiation therapy paired with CTLA-4 blockade (ipilimumab) was tested in patients who had chemo-refractory metastatic non-small-cell lung cancer. What the authors observed across the whole study: TCR clones derived from tumors expanded in peripheral blood after treatment with radiotherapy and ipilimumab. Increased serum interferon-beta after radiation, together with early dynamic changes in blood T cell clones, were reported to be the strongest predictors of response.

Turning to this clone: No cognate antigen has been identified for it. Per-base quality was not reported, and no clone a single base away is much larger than it.

Library construction relied on the immunoSEQ multiplex PCR assay. TCRdb took over this immuneACCESS table, retaining in-frame rearrangements with V and J assigned. Such tables are incomplete; in checked studies, under half of the missing clones stem from an unresolved V gene, and the remainder is unexplained. Counted in this sample were about 90,000 clones; over 80% of them appeared once. 13% to 15% of the sample is taken by the ten largest. Here the sequenced sample was peripheral blood, taken from a patient treated with radiotherapy plus ipilimumab. The sequence was obtained from a human donor with non-small cell lung cancer that progressed on radiotherapy plus ipilimumab.

This receptor carries the CDR3 CASSPSQQRLAGGNEQFF. The bases read TGTGCCAGCAGCCCCTCCCAGCAGAGACTAGCGGGAGGGAATGAGCAGTTCTTC. The sequence is built from TRBV5-4 and TRBJ2-1; 14 bases in between match TRBD2. Including cysteine and phenylalanine, the CDR3 has 18 amino acids. Only the CDR3 DNA stays, 54 bases, in frame from base 1. V is cut back by 4 bases and J by 7 bases, with 13 bases in the junction unmatched. The germline V gene encodes CDR1 SGHNT and CDR2 YYREEE (reference sequence). With all but the CDR3 taken from the reference TRBV5-4 and TRBJ2-1 genes, the full variable domain is: ETGVTQSPTHLIKTRGQQVTLRCSSQSGHNTVSWYQQALGQGPQFIFQYYREEENGRGNFPPRFSGLQFPNYSSELNVNALELDDSALYLCASSPSQQRLAGGNEQFFGPGTRLTVL.